These 3 T cell receptor beta chains were sequenced from one sample in a study of blood T cell repertoires in COVID-19. Clones were read by immunoSEQ multiplex PCR, and TCRdb kept only the in-frame ones, dropping some. The sample has 200,000 to 250,000 clones, about nine tenths seen once. The sequenced sample consisted of peripheral blood. Receptors originate from a woman aged 60-75 years with acute or convalescent COVID-19.

The chain employs TRBV2 and TRBJ2-7; 7 bases are a match to TRBD1. CDR3 size: 13 residues. CDR1 and CDR2 from the germline V gene are SNHLY and FYNNEI. Trimming at V came to 6 bases and at J to 0 bases, leaving 2 bases not matched to a gene. The chain's CDR3 is CASRGTVSYEQYF. The DNA for the CDR3 is TGTGCCAGCAGAGGGACAGTCTCCTACGAGCAGTACTTC.

The table lists this clone with a count of one. The chain is built from TRBV12-3 or TRBV12-4 and TRBJ2-5; a possible D gene is TRBD2 (5 bases). The CDR3 sequence is 13 residues long. V was shortened by 2 bases and J by 7 bases, with 11 bases between the two germline ends. The CDR3 bases are TGTGCCAGCAGTTTAACTAGATCAGGGACCCAGTACTTC. Encoded protein: CASSLTRSGTQYF.

This chain connects TRBV6-4 to TRBJ1-6, with a tentative D call TRBD1 (5 bases). Germline V gene lookup returns CDR1 MRHNA and CDR2 SNTAGT. Trimming took off 6 bases at V and 3 bases at J, with 12 bases between the two ends. There are 15 residues in the CDR3. The CDR3 coding sequence is TGTGCCAGCAGGGGGAACGGGGGCTATAATTCACCCCTCCACTTT. Translated, it gives CASRGNGGYNSPLHF.